The 29 T cell receptor beta chains listed next were all sequenced from one sample in a study of T cell changes during pregnancy in multiple sclerosis. Assay used: immunoSEQ multiplex PCR; TCRdb lists only in-frame clones, some missing. The table shows almost 20,000 clones, with about 88% occurring only once. The source material was CD8+ T cells from peripheral blood mononuclear cells, sampled in the second trimester of pregnancy. The receptors were gathered from a female donor in good health, enrolled as a control in a pregnancy study.

The V and J genes are TRBV10-3 and TRBJ1-2; D is ambiguous. CDR1 and CDR2 (germline): ENHRY, SYGVKD. The CDR3 runs 14 residues. V was cut by 2 bases and J by 2 bases, with 9 bases left in between. The CDR3 region is CAISEKPRNYGYTF. In nucleotides, the CDR3 is TGTGCCATCAGTGAGAAACCGAGAAACTATGGCTACACCTTC.

CDR3 loop: CATSPDSGDRVDGYTF. The CDR3 DNA sequence: TGTGCCACCAGTCCCGACAGCGGTGACAGGGTAGATGGCTACACCTTC. The rearrangement joins TRBV15 to TRBJ1-2, with TRBD1 identical over 7 bases. Germline-derived CDR1 and CDR2 are LNHNV and YYDKDF (reference sequence). V gave up 6 bases and J gave up 6 bases; unmatched junction bases: 16. The CDR3 has 16 residues. The complete variable domain, with remaining parts taken from reference TRBV15 and TRBJ1-2, reads DAMVIQNPRYQVTQFGKPVTLSCSQTLNHNVMYWYQQKSSQAPKLLFHYYDKDFNNEADTPDNFQSRRPNTSFCFLDIRSPGLGDTAMYLCATSPDSGDRVDGYTFGSGTRLTVV.

The chain combines TRBV5-5 with TRBJ2-7; D remains ambiguous. V shed 1 base and J shed 3 bases, with 8 bases lying between them. Per germline, CDR1 SGHKS and CDR2 YYEKEE (reference sequence). CDR3 length: 13 residues. The CDR3 region has the DNA TGTGCCAGCAGCTTGTTATACAGCTACGAGCAGTACTTC. This translates into CASSLLYSYEQYF.

The rearrangement links TRBV19 to TRBJ1-2; D call uncertain. Trimming shortened V by 6 bases and J by 14 bases, and 16 bases separated the two germline ends. Germline V lookup: CDR1 LNHDA, CDR2 SQIVND (reference sequence). There are 11 residues in the CDR3. CDR3 sequence reads: CASSLDGVRTF. As DNA, the CDR3 is TGTGCCAGTAGCCTGGACGGGGTTAGAACCTTC.

The CDR3 reads CASSIAGGLADTQYF. In nucleotides, the CDR3 is TGTGCCAGTAGTATTGCGGGGGGGCTTGCAGATACGCAGTATTTT. V and J are TRBV19 and TRBJ2-3; 9 bases match TRBD2. Losses at the gene ends were 3 bases for V and 4 bases for J; bases not matched to a gene: 5. Germline V gene sequence: CDR1 LNHDA, CDR2 SQIVND (reference sequence). This CDR3 is 15 amino acids long.

In DNA form, the CDR3 reads TGTGCCACCCATTTGGGGGCAGAGATTATGAACACTGAAGCTTTCTTT. Its protein product is CATHLGAEIMNTEAFF. V is TRBV5-6 and J is TRBJ1-1; perhaps TRBD1 as D (6 bases). With 9 bases removed from V and 0 bases from J, the gap between germline ends came to 21 bases. Germline CDR1 is SGHDT and CDR2 is YYEEEE. The CDR3 runs 16 residues. Full variable domain (missing parts from reference TRBV5-6 and TRBJ1-1): DAGVTQSPTHLIKTRGQQVTLRCSPKSGHDTVSWYQQALGQGPQFIFQYYEEEERQRGNFPDRFSGHQFPNYSSELNVNALLLGDSALYLCATHLGAEIMNTEAFFGQGTRLTVV.

This chain uses TRBV10-1 with TRBJ2-3; possible D gene TRBD2, 5 bases. V was shortened by 2 bases and J by 2 bases, with 17 bases between the two germline ends. The CDR3 loop spans 17 amino acids. Germline V CDR1 and CDR2: WNHNN, SYGVQD (reference sequence). The CDR3 reads CASSERGSVSNTDTQYF. In nucleotides, the CDR3 is TGCGCCAGCAGTGAGAGAGGGTCGGTTTCCAACACAGATACGCAGTATTTT.

The V and J genes are TRBV16 and TRBJ1-1, with a possible D match to TRBD1 (6 bases). CDR1 and CDR2 from the germline V gene are KGHSY and FQNENV. With 3 bases removed from V and 5 bases from J, the gap between germline ends came to 7 bases. The CDR3 is 12 amino acids. This chain's CDR3 is CASSQGATEAFF. The CDR3 DNA reads as TGTGCCAGCAGCCAGGGGGCAACTGAAGCTTTCTTT. Filled out from reference TRBV16 and TRBJ1-1, the complete variable domain reads GEEVAQTPKHLVRGEGQKAKLYCAPIKGHSYVFWYQQVLKNEFKFLISFQNENVFDETGMPKERFSAKCLPNSPCSLEIQATKLEDSAVYFCASSQGATEAFFGQGTRLTVV.

The chain carries TRBV19 and TRBJ2-7; TRBD2 is a possible D gene (5 bases). This CDR3 region has 14 residues. Germline assignment: CDR1 LNHDA and CDR2 SQIVND (reference sequence). V was trimmed by 8 bases and J by 6 bases, leaving 20 bases between them. CDR3 nucleotide sequence: TGTGCCAGTCCCCCCCGGGGAAGAGATTCCGAGCAGTACTTC. Its protein product is CASPPRGRDSEQYF. Based on the CDR3 plus reference TRBV19 and TRBJ2-7, the full variable domain is DGGITQSPKYLFRKEGQNVTLSCEQNLNHDAMYWYRQDPGQGLRLIYYSQIVNDFQKGDIAEGYSVSREKKESFPLTVTSAQKNPTAFYLCASPPRGRDSEQYFGPGTRLTVT.

The J gene is TRBJ2-2, the V gene TRBV6-4; 10 bases map to TRBD2. V dropped 0 bases and J dropped 8; count of bases not matched to a gene: 6. The CDR3 is 16 residues long. Germline CDR1 and CDR2: MRHNA and SNTAGT. CDR3 region: CASSDSAGGPNGELFF. The DNA for the CDR3 is TGTGCCAGCAGTGACTCAGCGGGGGGGCCGAATGGGGAGCTGTTTTTT.

The chain combines TRBV27 with TRBJ2-7; D possibly corresponds to TRBD1 (6 bases). Germline V gene data show CDR1 as MNHEY and CDR2 as SMNVEV (reference sequence). This CDR3 is 14 amino acids long. The V gene lost 4 bases and the J gene lost 5 bases, with 15 bases spanning the gap. The CDR3 here is CASSSYRESDEQYF. CDR3 sequence (DNA): TGTGCCAGCAGTTCATACAGGGAGTCGGACGAGCAGTACTTC.

This rearrangement joins TRBV6-4 to TRBJ2-1, with a tentative D call TRBD2 (7 bases). The CDR3 has 13 residues. Per germline, CDR1 MRHNA and CDR2 SNTAGT. Trimming took 5 bases from V and 7 from J, leaving 12 bases between them. The CDR3 bases are TGTGCCAGCAGTCGGGGGGCCGAGAATGAGCAGTTCTTC. This sequence encodes CASSRGAENEQFF.

The chain couples TRBV9 to TRBJ1-1, with D possibly being TRBD1 (6 bases). The CDR3 length is 16 residues. CDR1 is SGDLS and CDR2 is YYNGEE in the germline V gene. V lost 3 bases and J lost 0, with 15 bases in between. CDR3 nucleotide sequence: TGTGCCAGCAGCGACCGGACAGACCAAATGAACACTGAAGCTTTCTTT. Protein product: CASSDRTDQMNTEAFF.

The table lists this clone with a count of one. J is TRBJ2-2 and V is TRBV5-1; 13 bases map to TRBD2. J lost 5 bases, V lost 4 bases, and 5 bases had no gene match. This CDR3 has 16 amino acids. Germline CDR1 SGHRS, CDR2 YFSETQ. The CDR3 loop is CASSELAGGQTGELFF. The CDR3 region has the DNA TGCGCCAGCAGCGAACTAGCGGGGGGGCAGACCGGGGAGCTGTTTTTT.

The rearrangement links TRBV7-9 to TRBJ1-5; D is perhaps TRBD1 (5 bases). The CDR3 consists of 15 residues. The V end lost 5 bases, the J end lost 4 bases, and 15 bases lay between the germline ends. CDR1 and CDR2 from the germline V gene are SEHNR and FQNEAQ (reference sequence). The CDR3 bases are TGTGCCAGCAGCCCCCTAATGGGGGGAAATCAGCCCCAGCATTTT. As protein: CASSPLMGGNQPQHF. Looking up the rest from reference TRBV7-9 and TRBJ1-5 gives the full variable domain: DTGVSQNPRHKITKRGQNVTFRCDPISEHNRLYWYRQTLGQGPEFLTYFQNEAQLEKSRLLSDRFSAERPKGSFSTLEIQRTEQGDSAMYLCASSPLMGGNQPQHFGDGTRLSIL.

The V gene is TRBV11-2, the J gene TRBJ1-5; the match to TRBD1 covers 7 bases. CDR1 and CDR2 (germline): SGHAT, FQNNGV. Trimming cost V 1 base and J 4 bases; bases outside gene matches: 4. The CDR3 covers 15 residues. CDR3 in amino acids: CASSLGQGGNQPQHF. The CDR3 bases are TGTGCCAGCAGCTTAGGACAGGGCGGGAATCAGCCCCAGCATTTT.

V gene TRBV6-1 combines with J gene TRBJ1-5; D uncertain. Trimming took off 6 bases at V and 0 bases at J, with 9 bases between the two ends. Germline V gene data show CDR1 as MNHNS and CDR2 as SASEGT. This CDR3 is built from 14 residues. The CDR3 sequence: CASREAPSNQPQHF. Written as DNA, the CDR3 is TGTGCCAGCAGGGAGGCTCCTAGCAATCAGCCCCAGCATTTT.

The rearrangement joins TRBV2 to TRBJ1-1; D not certain. The CDR3 runs 13 residues. The germline V and J ends were trimmed by 3 bases and 1 base, with 6 bases remaining between them. Germline V gene data show CDR1 as SNHLY and CDR2 as FYNNEI. As DNA, the CDR3 is TGTGCCAGCAGTGACCTAGAGAACACTGAAGCTTTCTTT. Protein: CASSDLENTEAFF.

The genes are TRBV11-2 and TRBJ2-1; 7 bases match TRBD2. There are 16 residues in the CDR3. The trim removed 5 bases at V and 0 bases at J, leaving 7 bases unmatched. The germline gives CDR1 SGHAT, CDR2 FQNNGV. This CDR3 reads CASSADAGVSYNEQFF. Written as DNA, the CDR3 is TGTGCCAGCAGCGCTGACGCGGGGGTCTCCTACAATGAGCAGTTCTTC.

This chain connects TRBV6-4 to TRBJ1-5; D is possibly TRBD1 (5 bases). The CDR3 runs 14 residues. Germline loops: CDR1 MRHNA, CDR2 SNTAGT. V lost 5 bases and J lost 2, with 10 bases in between. The CDR3 sequence is CASSLGGGNQPQHF. The DNA for the CDR3 is TGTGCCAGCAGTCTGGGGGGAGGCAATCAGCCCCAGCATTTT.

This clone was observed once. This rearrangement joins TRBV9 to TRBJ2-1; the match to TRBD2 covers 12 bases. Germline CDR1 reads SGDLS; CDR2 reads YYNGEE. The CDR3 has 15 amino acids. Trimming removed 5 bases from V and 7 bases from J; junction bases left unmatched: 7. CDR3 region: CASSDLAGGQNEQFF. The CDR3, as DNA: TGTGCCAGCAGTGACCTAGCGGGGGGGCAGAATGAGCAGTTCTTC.

Sample share makes this clone medium-sized. The rearrangement joins TRBV15 to TRBJ2-7, with 9 bases identical to TRBD1. Germline V gene data show CDR1 as LNHNV and CDR2 as YYDKDF (reference sequence). The CDR3 consists of 15 residues. The trim removed 1 base at V and 2 bases at J, leaving 3 bases unmatched. The CDR3 DNA sequence: TGTGCCACCAGCAGAGGACAGGGGGAGGCCTACGAGCAGTACTTC. This translates into CATSRGQGEAYEQYF.

This sequence joins TRBV28 and TRBJ2-2; 8 nucleotides line up with TRBD2. Germline CDR1 is MDHEN and CDR2 is SYDVKM. The CDR3 sequence is 18 residues long. After removal of 2 bases from V and 1 base from J, the junction contained 9 bases not matched to a gene. This chain's CDR3 is CASSLPSWTSRNTGELFF. The CDR3 DNA sequence: TGTGCCAGCAGTTTACCCAGCTGGACTAGCAGGAACACCGGGGAGCTGTTTTTT. Full variable domain (remainder filled in from reference TRBV28 and TRBJ2-2): DVKVTQSSRYLVKRTGEKVFLECVQDMDHENMFWYRQDPGLGLRLIYFSYDVKMKEKGDIPEGYSVSREKKERFSLILESASTNQTSMYLCASSLPSWTSRNTGELFFGEGSRLTVL.

The CDR3 is CASTTTGPYEQYF. The DNA of the CDR3 is TGTGCCAGCACCACGACAGGCCCCTACGAGCAGTACTTC. The chain combines TRBV2 with TRBJ2-7; D possibly corresponds to TRBD1 (6 bases). Germline V gene data show CDR1 as SNHLY and CDR2 as FYNNEI. The CDR3 is 13 residues long. The germline V and J ends were trimmed by 7 bases and 2 bases, with 12 bases remaining between them. The full variable domain, completed using reference TRBV2 and TRBJ2-7, is EPEVTQTPSHQVTQMGQEVILRCVPISNHLYFYWYRQILGQKVEFLVSFYNNEISEKSEIFDDQFSVERPDGSNFTLKIRSTKLEDSAMYFCASTTTGPYEQYFGPGTRLTVT.

The gene calls are TRBV6-4 and TRBJ2-1, with 9 nucleotides matching TRBD2. CDR3 length: 13 residues. V was pared by 7 bases and J by 14 bases, with 12 bases of the junction left unmatched. Per the germline V gene, CDR1 is MRHNA and CDR2 is SNTAGT. The CDR3 is CASTESGTSSKFF. Written as DNA, the CDR3 is TGTGCCAGCACCGAGAGCGGGACTAGCAGTAAGTTCTTC.

In this sample, this clone turned up a few times. The rearrangement links TRBV5-6 to TRBJ1-1; 7 bases fit TRBD1. Per germline, CDR1 SGHDT and CDR2 YYEEEE. The CDR3 covers 14 residues. V lost 3 bases to trimming and J lost 0 bases; unmatched junction nucleotides: 2. CDR3 nucleotides: TGTGCCAGCAGCTGGGGACAGCTGAACACTGAAGCTTTCTTT. This gives the protein CASSWGQLNTEAFF. Looking up the rest from reference TRBV5-6 and TRBJ1-1 gives the full variable domain: DAGVTQSPTHLIKTRGQQVTLRCSPKSGHDTVSWYQQALGQGPQFIFQYYEEEERQRGNFPDRFSGHQFPNYSSELNVNALLLGDSALYLCASSWGQLNTEAFFGQGTRLTVV.

The chain couples TRBV4-2 to TRBJ2-7, with 7 bases identical to TRBD2. CDR1 and CDR2 from the germline V gene are LGHNA and YNFKEQ. The CDR3 sequence is 17 residues long. Trimming removed 0 bases from V and 2 bases from J; junction bases left unmatched: 10. The CDR3 bases are TGTGCCAGCAGCCAAGATATAGGGCTAGCGGTAACCTACGAGCAGTACTTC. Protein: CASSQDIGLAVTYEQYF.

The rearrangement joins TRBV30 to TRBJ1-2, with TRBD1 matching over 9 bases. J lost 3 bases, V lost 4 bases, and 6 bases had no gene match. Germline V gives CDR1 GTSNPN, CDR2 SVGIG (reference sequence). This CDR3 is built from 14 residues. The CDR3 sequence: CAWNLRDRDYGYTF. DNA of the CDR3: TGTGCCTGGAACCTCCGGGACAGGGACTATGGCTACACCTTC.

In nucleotides, the CDR3 is TGTGCCAGCAGCGAACCCTTGGTAAGGGAGAACTATGGCTACACCTTC. Translated: CASSEPLVRENYGYTF. This chain connects TRBV5-4 to TRBJ1-2, with no clear D. Trimming pared 4 bases from V and 2 bases from J, leaving 18 bases between. Germline V gene lookup returns CDR1 SGHNT and CDR2 YYREEE (reference sequence). The CDR3 covers 16 residues.